This TCR beta chain came from a study of graft-versus-host responses after intestinal transplantation. Notes on the study in general: Declining HvG levels early post-transplant were linked to peak circulating GvH clone levels.

About this clone: The antigen is undetermined.

TCRdb's copy holds only in-frame clones and misses some; the assay was immunoSEQ multiplex PCR. The profile shows about 25,000 clones, approximately 95% of them singletons. The sequences come from PBMCs, collected 18 days after transplant. This clonotype originated in a human patient who received an intestinal transplant, so some T cells may come from the graft donor.

CDR3 protein: CASSLAPGPTDPYEQYF. CDR3 in DNA: TGTGCCAGCAGCTTAGCCCCGGGCCCCACGGATCCCTACGAGCAGTACTTC. V and J are TRBV7-8 and TRBJ2-7, with D unresolved. The V gene lost 0 bases and the J gene lost 2 bases, with 17 bases spanning the gap. The germline gives CDR1 SGHVS, CDR2 FQNEAQ. The CDR3 extends over 17 amino acids. Together with reference TRBV7-8 and TRBJ2-7, the CDR3 gives the full variable domain: GAGVSQSPRYKVAKRGQDVALRCDPISGHVSLFWYQQALGQGPEFLTYFQNEAQLDKSGLPSDRFFAERPEGSVSTLKIQRTQQEDSAVYLCASSLAPGPTDPYEQYFGPGTRLTVT.